The rows below give T cell receptor beta chains drawn from one sample of a study of CD8+CD57+ T cells in acquired aplastic anemia. TCRdb re-derived calls from the reads in MiXCR, one entry per CDR3 protein. The data show around 430,000 distinct CDR3 sequences, over 25% seen once. Material: sorted CD4+, CD8+, or CD8+CD57+ T cells (not recorded which) from PBMCs. These receptors were obtained from a human donor with aplastic anemia. CDR3s include the opening cysteine and the closing phenylalanine or tryptophan. D genes are given only for firm matches. Expanded clones get a size class; other rows say once, few or many, or leave the size out.

>TRBV5-1|TRBD1|TRBJ1-3|.
CASRQDRGINTIYF
TGCGCCAGCAGACAGGACAGGGGCATAAACACCATATATTTT
>TRBV29-1|TRBD2|TRBJ2-7|.
CSVGAGVAYEQYF
TGCAGCGTAGGTGCGGGAGTTGCCTACGAGCAGTACTTC
>TRBV2|.|TRBJ1-5|few
CASSPFRGGQPQHF
TGTGCCAGCTCACCTTTCAGGGGTGGTCAGCCCCAGCATTTT
>TRBV15|.|TRBJ1-3|.
CATSRDRASSGNTIYF
TGTGCCACCAGCAGAGATAGGGCATCCTCTGGAAACACCATATATTTT
>TRBV12-3/TRBV12-4|.|TRBJ2-1|many
CASGDNEQFF
TGTGCCAGCGGCGACAATGAGCAGTTCTTC
>TRBV30|.|TRBJ1-2|few
CAWYQRPGRRSGNYGYTF
TGTGCCTGGTACCAAAGACCGGGACGGCGGAGTGGTAACTATGGCTACACCTTC
>TRBV10-3|.|TRBJ1-6|few
CASSEAVGSPLHF
TGTGCCAGCAGTGAAGCGGTAGGCTCACCCCTCCACTTT
>TRBV9|.|TRBJ2-2|.
CASSVGATLNTGELFF
TGTGCCAGCAGCGTTGGGGCTACCTTGAACACCGGGGAGCTGTTTTTT
>TRBV9|TRBD1|TRBJ2-2|.
CASSVAAGGAGELFF
TGTGCCAGCAGCGTAGCTGCAGGGGGAGCCGGGGAGCTGTTTTTT
>TRBV20-1|.|TRBJ2-5|many
CSAGTIAGETQYF
TGCAGTGCTGGTACGATTGCCGGGGAGACCCAGTACTTC
>TRBV19|TRBD2|TRBJ2-4|.
CASSSAGGKNIQYF
TGTGCCAGTAGTTCAGCGGGGGGCAAAAACATTCAGTACTTC
>TRBV20-1|.|TRBJ2-1|few
CSVQGFDLATVGEQFF
TGCAGTGTTCAGGGGTTCGATCTTGCTACAGTTGGTGAGCAGTTCTTC